The clone carrying this T cell receptor (beta chain) was seen only a few times. Its specificity is not known. Germline CDR1 and CDR2: SGHAT and FQNNGV. The V gene end was trimmed by 1 base and the J gene end by 1 base; junction bases not matched to a gene: 4. CDR3 length equals 18 residues. The sample belongs to a study of shared clonotypes between healthy human individuals. Regarding the study as a whole: Large depth notwithstanding, sorted-subset sequencing proved incomplete by rarefaction.

Produced via immunoSEQ multiplex PCR; TCRdb's table is partial and in-frame only. The table lists some 1.1 million clones, 70% to 80% of them singletons. The chain has TRBV11-2 and TRBJ2-3; the match to TRBD2 covers 14 bases. Material for sequencing was memory CD4+ T cells from PBMCs. Subset indicated: CD45RA-negative fraction. The sequence came from a man between 18 and 35 years old in good health. Some clones in this sample may be carry-over from other donors' samples. The DNA of the CDR3 is TGTGCCAGCAGCTTAGGACTAGCGGGAGGGCCTCGCACAGATACGCAGTATTTT. Protein sequence: CASSLGLAGGPRTDTQYF.